This TCR beta chain was captured in a study of T cell repertoires in cytomegalovirus infection. Overall study context: Indications came from public TCR beta signatures; they pointed to CMV infection and to a matching HLA type.

This clonotype has a count of ten or more. Its antigen is still unknown. Via MiXCR, TCRdb re-called the reads, giving one row per CDR3 protein. The table includes around 450,000 distinct CDR3 sequences, approximately 31% detected once. There are 14 residues in the CDR3. Germline CDR1 LNHNV, CDR2 YYDKDF (reference sequence). Trimming took 1 base from V and 3 from J; bases not matched to a gene: 3. Broader study findings: Dominating the ex vivo response were HLA-C-restricted CMV-specific TCR beta clonotypes.

V is TRBV15 and J is TRBJ2-7; TRBD1 aligns across 7 bases. Sequencing was performed on PBMCs. The TCR was taken from a human donor in good health (CMV status not recorded). Some clones in this sample may be carry-over from other donors' samples. For the CDR3, the DNA is TGTGCCACCAGCAGAGCGGGACAGCACTACGAGCAGTACTTC. This translates into CATSRAGQHYEQYF. Based on the CDR3 plus reference TRBV15 and TRBJ2-7, the full variable domain is DAMVIQNPRYQVTQFGKPVTLSCSQTLNHNVMYWYQQKSSQAPKLLFHYYDKDFNNEADTPDNFQSRRPNTSFCFLDIRSPGLGDTAMYLCATSRAGQHYEQYFGPGTRLTVT.